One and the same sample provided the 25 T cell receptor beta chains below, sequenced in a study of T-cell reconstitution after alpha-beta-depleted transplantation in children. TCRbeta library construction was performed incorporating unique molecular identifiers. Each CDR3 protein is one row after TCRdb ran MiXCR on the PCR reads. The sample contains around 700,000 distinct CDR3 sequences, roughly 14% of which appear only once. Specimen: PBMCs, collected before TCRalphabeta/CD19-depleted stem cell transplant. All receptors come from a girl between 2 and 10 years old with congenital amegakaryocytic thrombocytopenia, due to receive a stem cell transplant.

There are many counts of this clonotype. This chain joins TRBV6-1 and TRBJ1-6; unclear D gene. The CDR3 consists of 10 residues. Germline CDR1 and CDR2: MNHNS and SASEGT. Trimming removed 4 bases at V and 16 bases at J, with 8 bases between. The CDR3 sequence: CASSGTALHF. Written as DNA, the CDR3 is TGTGCCAGCAGTGGGACGGCTCTCCACTTT.

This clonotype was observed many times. The CDR3 DNA reads TGTGCCAGCAGGGACGGGACCTTGGGAGATACGCAGTATTTT. This codes for CASRDGTLGDTQYF. The chain recombines TRBV6-1 with TRBJ2-3; either TRBD1 or TRBD2 may fit D (5 bases each). The CDR3 covers 14 residues. The V gene's germline CDR1 is MNHNS and CDR2 SASEGT. Deletions cut 6 bases from V and 5 bases from J, with 15 bases between.

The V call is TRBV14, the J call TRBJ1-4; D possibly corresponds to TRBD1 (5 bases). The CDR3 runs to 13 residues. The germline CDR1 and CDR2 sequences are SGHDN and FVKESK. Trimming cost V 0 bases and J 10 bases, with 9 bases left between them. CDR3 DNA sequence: TGTGCCAGCAGCCAAGATCGCGGGGGAAAACTGTTTTTT. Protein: CASSQDRGGKLFF.

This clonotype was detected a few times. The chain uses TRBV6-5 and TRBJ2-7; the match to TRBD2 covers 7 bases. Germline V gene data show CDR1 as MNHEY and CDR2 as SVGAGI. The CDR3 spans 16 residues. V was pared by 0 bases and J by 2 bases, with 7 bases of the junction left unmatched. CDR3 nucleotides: TGTGCCAGCAGTTACTCGATGGGAGGGGCACCCTACGAGCAGTACTTC. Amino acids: CASSYSMGGAPYEQYF.

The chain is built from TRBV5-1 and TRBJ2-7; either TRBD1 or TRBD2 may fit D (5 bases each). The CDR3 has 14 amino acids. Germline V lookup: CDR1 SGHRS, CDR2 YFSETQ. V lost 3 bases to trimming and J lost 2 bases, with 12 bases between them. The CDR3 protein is CASSSGTFTYEQYF. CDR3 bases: TGCGCCAGCAGCTCGGGGACGTTTACCTACGAGCAGTACTTC.

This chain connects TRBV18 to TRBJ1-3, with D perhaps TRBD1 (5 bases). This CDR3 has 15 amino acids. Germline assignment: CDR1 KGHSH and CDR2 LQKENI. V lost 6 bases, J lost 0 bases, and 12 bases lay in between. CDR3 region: CASSTTDSSGNTIYF. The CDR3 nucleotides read TGTGCCAGCTCCACGACAGATAGCTCTGGAAACACCATATATTTT.

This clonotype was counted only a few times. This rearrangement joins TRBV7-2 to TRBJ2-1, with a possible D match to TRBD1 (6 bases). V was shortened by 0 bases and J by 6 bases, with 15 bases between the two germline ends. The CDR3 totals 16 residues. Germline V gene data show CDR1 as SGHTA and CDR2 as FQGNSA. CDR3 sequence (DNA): TGTGCCAGCAGCTTAGCGCTGGCAGGGGCAGGCAATGAGCAGTTCTTC. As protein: CASSLALAGAGNEQFF.

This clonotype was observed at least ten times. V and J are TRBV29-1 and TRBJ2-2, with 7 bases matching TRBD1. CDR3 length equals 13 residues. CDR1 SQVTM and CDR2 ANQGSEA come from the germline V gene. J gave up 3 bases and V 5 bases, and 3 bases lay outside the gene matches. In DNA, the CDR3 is TGCAGCGTTCCCGGGACAGACACCGGGGAGCTGTTTTTT. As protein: CSVPGTDTGELFF.

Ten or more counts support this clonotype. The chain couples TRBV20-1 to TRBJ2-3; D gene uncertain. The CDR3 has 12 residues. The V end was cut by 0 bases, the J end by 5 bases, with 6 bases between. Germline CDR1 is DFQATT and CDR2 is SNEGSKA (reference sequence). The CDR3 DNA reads TGCAGTGCTAGAGATTCGGTAGATACGCAGTATTTT. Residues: CSARDSVDTQYF.

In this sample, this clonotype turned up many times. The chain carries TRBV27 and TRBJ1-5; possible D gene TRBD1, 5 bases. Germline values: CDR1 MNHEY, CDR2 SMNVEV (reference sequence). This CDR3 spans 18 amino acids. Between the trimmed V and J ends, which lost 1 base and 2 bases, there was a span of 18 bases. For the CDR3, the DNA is TGTGCCAGCAGTTTATTTGGAGTGGGGACCGGGGGCAATCAGCCCCAGCATTTT. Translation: CASSLFGVGTGGNQPQHF.

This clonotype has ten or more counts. CDR3 nucleotide sequence: TGTGCCAGCAGCTTCGTCTTCCGCAATGAGCAGTTCTTC. Translated: CASSFVFRNEQFF. This chain uses TRBV7-2 with TRBJ2-1; unclear D gene. Trimming took 3 bases from V and 6 from J, leaving 9 bases between them. The CDR3 extends over 13 amino acids. Germline V lookup: CDR1 SGHTA, CDR2 FQGNSA.

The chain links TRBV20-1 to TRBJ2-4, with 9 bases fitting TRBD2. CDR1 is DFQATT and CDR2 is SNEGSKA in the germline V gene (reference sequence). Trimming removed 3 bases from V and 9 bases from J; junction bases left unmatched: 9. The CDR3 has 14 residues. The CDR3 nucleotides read TGCAGTGCTAGCGCCCTAGCGGGAATGGGCATTCAGTACTTC. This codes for CSASALAGMGIQYF.

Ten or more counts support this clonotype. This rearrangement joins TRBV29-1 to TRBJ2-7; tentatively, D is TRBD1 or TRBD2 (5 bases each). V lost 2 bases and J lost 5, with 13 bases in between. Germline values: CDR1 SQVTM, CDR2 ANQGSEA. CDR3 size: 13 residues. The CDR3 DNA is TGCAGCGTTGAAAAGGGACCTTCGGACGAGCAGTACTTC. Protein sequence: CSVEKGPSDEQYF.

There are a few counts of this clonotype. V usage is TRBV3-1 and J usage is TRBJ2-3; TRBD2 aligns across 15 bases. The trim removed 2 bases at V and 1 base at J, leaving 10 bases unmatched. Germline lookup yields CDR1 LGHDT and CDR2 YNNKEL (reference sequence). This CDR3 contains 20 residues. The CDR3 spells CASSQYGGLAGGLGTDTQYF. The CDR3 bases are TGTGCCAGCAGCCAATATGGCGGACTAGCGGGAGGGCTTGGCACAGATACGCAGTATTTT.

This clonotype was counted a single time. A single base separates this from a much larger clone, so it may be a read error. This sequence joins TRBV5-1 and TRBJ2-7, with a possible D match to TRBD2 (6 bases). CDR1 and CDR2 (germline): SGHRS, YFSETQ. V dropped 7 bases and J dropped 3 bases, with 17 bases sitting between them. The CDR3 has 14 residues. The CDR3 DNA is TGCGCCAGCGGCTCACGGCCGGGAGACTACGAGCAGTACTTC. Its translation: CASGSRPGDYEQYF.

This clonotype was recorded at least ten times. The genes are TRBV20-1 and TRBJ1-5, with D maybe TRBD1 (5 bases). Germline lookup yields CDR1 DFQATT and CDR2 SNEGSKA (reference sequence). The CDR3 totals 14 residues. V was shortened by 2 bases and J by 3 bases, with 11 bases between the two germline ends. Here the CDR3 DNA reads TGCAGTGCTAGAATTACAGGCAACAATCAGCCCCAGCATTTT. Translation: CSARITGNNQPQHF.

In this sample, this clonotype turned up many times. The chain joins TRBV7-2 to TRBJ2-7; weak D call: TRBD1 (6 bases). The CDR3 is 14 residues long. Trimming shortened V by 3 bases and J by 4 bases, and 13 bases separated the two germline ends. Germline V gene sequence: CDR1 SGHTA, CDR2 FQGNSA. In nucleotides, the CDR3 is TGTGCCAGCAGCTTCATGGCAGGGGAGTACGAGCAGTACTTC. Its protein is CASSFMAGEYEQYF.

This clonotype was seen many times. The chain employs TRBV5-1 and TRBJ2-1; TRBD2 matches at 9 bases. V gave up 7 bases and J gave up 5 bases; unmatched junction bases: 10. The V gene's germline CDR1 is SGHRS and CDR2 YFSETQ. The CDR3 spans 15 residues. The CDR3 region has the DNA TGCGCCAGCTTTGAGACTAGCGGACCGCACAATGAGCAGTTCTTC. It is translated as CASFETSGPHNEQFF. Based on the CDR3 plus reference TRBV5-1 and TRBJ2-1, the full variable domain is KAGVTQTPRYLIKTRGQQVTLSCSPISGHRSVSWYQQTPGQGLQFLFEYFSETQRNKGNFPGRFSGRQFSNSRSEMNVSTLELGDSALYLCASFETSGPHNEQFFGPGTRLTVL.

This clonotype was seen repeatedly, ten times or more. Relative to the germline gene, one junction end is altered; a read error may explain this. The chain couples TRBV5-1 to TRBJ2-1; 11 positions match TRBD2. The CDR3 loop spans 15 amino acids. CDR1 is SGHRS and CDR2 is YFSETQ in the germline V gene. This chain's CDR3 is CASSSTSGVYNEQFF. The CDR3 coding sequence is TGTGCCAGCAGTTCGACTAGCGGGGTCTACAATGAGCAGTTCTTC.

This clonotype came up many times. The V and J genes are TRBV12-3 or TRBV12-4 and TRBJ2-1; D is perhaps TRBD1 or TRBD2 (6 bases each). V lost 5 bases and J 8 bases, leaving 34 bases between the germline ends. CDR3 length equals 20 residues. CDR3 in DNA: TGTGCCAGCAGTGTTAAGTTTCCAAGCTGGGCGGGACAAAGTGTCGATGAGCAGTTCTTC. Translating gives CASSVKFPSWAGQSVDEQFF.

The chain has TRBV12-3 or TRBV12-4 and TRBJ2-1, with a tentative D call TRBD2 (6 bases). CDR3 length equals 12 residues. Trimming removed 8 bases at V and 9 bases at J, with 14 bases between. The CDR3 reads CASAERGGEQFF. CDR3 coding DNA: TGTGCCAGCGCAGAGAGGGGAGGTGAGCAGTTCTTC.

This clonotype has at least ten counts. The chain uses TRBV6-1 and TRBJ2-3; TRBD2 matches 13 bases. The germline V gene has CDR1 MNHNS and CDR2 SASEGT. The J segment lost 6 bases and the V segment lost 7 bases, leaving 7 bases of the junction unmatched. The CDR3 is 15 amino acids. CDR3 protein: CASTGTSGIPDTQYF. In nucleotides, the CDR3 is TGTGCCAGCACCGGGACTAGCGGGATCCCCGATACGCAGTATTTT.

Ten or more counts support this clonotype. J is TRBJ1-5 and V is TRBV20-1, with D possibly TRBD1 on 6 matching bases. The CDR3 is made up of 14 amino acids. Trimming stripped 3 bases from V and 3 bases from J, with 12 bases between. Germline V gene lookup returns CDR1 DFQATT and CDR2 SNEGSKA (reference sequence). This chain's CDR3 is CSASITGYNQPQHF. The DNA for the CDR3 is TGCAGTGCTAGCATAACAGGGTACAATCAGCCCCAGCATTTT.

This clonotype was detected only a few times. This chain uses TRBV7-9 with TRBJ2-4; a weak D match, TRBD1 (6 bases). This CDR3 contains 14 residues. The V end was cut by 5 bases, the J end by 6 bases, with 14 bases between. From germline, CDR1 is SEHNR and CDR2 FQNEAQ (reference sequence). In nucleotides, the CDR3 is TGTGCCAGCAGCCCCTCAGGGGCACTAAACATTCAGTACTTC. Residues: CASSPSGALNIQYF. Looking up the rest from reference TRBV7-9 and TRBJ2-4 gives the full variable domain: DTGVSQNPRHKITKRGQNVTFRCDPISEHNRLYWYRQTLGQGPEFLTYFQNEAQLEKSRLLSDRFSAERPKGSFSTLEIQRTEQGDSAMYLCASSPSGALNIQYFGAGTRLSVL.

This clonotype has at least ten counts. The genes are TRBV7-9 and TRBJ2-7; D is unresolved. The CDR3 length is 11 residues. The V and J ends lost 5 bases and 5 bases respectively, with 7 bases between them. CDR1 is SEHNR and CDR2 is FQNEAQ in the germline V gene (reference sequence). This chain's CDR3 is CASSKSNEQYF. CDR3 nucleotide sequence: TGTGCCAGCAGCAAATCTAACGAGCAGTACTTC.